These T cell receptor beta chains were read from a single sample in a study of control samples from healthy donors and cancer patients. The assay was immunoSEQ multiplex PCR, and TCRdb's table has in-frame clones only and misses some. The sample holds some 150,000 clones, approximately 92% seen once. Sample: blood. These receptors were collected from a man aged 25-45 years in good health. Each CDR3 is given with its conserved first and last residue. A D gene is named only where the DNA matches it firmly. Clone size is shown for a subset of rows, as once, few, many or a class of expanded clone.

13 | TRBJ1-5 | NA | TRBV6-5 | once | CASSLSLNQPQHF | TGTGCCAGCAGTCTCAGCCTCAATCAGCCCCAGCATTTT
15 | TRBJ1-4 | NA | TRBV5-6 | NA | CASSIGPGLGEKLFF | TGTGCCAGCAGCATAGGGCCTGGGCTTGGGGAAAAACTGTTTTTT
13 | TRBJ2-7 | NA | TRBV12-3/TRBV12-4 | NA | CASSLLRLGEQYF | TGTGCCAGCAGTTTACTCAGGCTGGGGGAGCAGTACTTC
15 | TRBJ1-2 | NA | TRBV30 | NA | CAWSVVTGGTGGYTF | TGTGCCTGGAGTGTAGTTACTGGGGGTACGGGTGGCTACACCTTC
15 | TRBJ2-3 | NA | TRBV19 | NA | CASSIASLSTDTQYF | TGTGCCAGTAGTATAGCCAGCCTAAGCACAGATACGCAGTATTTT
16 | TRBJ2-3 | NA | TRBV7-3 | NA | CASSLEVGLGTDTQYF | TGTGCCAGCAGCTTAGAGGTGGGGCTTGGCACAGATACGCAGTATTTT
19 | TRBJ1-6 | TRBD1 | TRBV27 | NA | CASSPQSGTAYSYNSPLHF | TGTGCCAGCAGTCCTCAATCCGGGACAGCGTACTCCTATAATTCACCCCTCCACTTT
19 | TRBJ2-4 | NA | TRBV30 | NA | CAWSPGNLLVARAKNIQYF | TGTGCCTGGAGTCCGGGGAACCTCCTAGTGGCTAGGGCCAAAAACATTCAGTACTTC
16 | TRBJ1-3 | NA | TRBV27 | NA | CASSPGQPYTGNTIYF | TGTGCCAGCAGCCCCGGACAGCCTTATACTGGAAACACCATATATTTT
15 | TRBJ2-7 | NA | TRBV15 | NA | CATSSRTADDYEQYF | TGTGCCACCAGCAGCCGAACTGCCGATGACTACGAGCAGTACTTC
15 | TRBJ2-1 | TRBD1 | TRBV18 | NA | CASSPTADRGNEQFF | TGTGCCAGCTCCCCTACTGCGGACAGGGGAAATGAGCAGTTCTTC
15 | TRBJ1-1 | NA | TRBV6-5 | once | CASSYPNGGDTEAFF | TGTGCCAGCAGTTACCCTAACGGTGGGGACACTGAAGCTTTCTTT
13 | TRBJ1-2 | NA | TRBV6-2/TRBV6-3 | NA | CASSPKQEYGYTF | TGTGCCAGCAGTCCGAAACAGGAGTATGGCTACACCTTC
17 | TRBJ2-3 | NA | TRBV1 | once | CTSSQASSGGAEDTQYF | TGCACCAGCAGCCAAGCTTCCAGCGGGGGGGCTGAAGATACGCAGTATTTT
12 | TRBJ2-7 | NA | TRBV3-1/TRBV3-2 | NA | CASSHFSYEQYF | TGTGCCAGCAGCCACTTTTCCTACGAGCAGTACTTC
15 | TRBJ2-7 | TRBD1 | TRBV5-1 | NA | CASSLVTGGIDEQYF | TGCGCCAGCAGCTTGGTTACAGGGGGCATAGACGAGCAGTACTTC
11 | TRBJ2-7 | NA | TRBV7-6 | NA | CASSLADEQYF | TGTGCCAGCAGCTTAGCGGACGAGCAGTACTTC
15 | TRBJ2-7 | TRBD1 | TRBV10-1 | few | CASSGGTGEDYEQYF | TGCGCCAGCAGTGGCGGGACAGGGGAGGACTACGAGCAGTACTTC
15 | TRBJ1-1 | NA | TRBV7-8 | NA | CASSLAGGLTTEAFF | TGTGCCAGCAGCTTAGCGGGGGGCCTCACCACTGAAGCTTTCTTT